This T cell receptor (beta chain) appears in the sequencing data of a study of CD8 T cells in Susac syndrome. RNA amounts of about 0.45 to 1 ug underwent reverse transcription with random hexamers. immunoSEQ multiplex PCR amplified TCR beta CDR3 across 54 Vbeta, 13 Jbeta. MiXCR, run by TCRdb on the immunoSEQ multiplex PCR reads, gives a single entry per CDR3 protein. This sample has some 200,000 distinct CDR3 sequences, with about 96% found just once. This clonotype occurred once. CDR3 length equals 14 residues. Trimming pared 7 bases from V and 0 bases from J, leaving 12 bases between. Germline V gives CDR1 LGHDT, CDR2 YNNKEL (reference sequence).

The chain recombines TRBV3-1 with TRBJ1-1; TRBD1 might be the D (6 bases). Sequenced material: CD4+ T cells from PBMCs. This receptor was taken from a human donor with multiple sclerosis. The CDR3 region is CASTRGELNTEAFF. CDR3 sequence (DNA): TGTGCCAGCACAAGGGGGGAATTGAACACTGAAGCTTTCTTT.